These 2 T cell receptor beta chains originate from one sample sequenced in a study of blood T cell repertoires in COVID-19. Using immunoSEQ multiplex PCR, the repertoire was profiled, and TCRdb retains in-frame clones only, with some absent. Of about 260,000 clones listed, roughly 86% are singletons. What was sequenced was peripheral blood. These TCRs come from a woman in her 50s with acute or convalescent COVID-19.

CDR3 nucleotide sequence: TGTGCCAGCAGCCGATCAGGGACTAGCGACGGACGGGAGACCCAGTACTTC. Translated: CASSRSGTSDGRETQYF. The rearrangement uses TRBV4-2 and TRBJ2-5, with 10 bases identical to TRBD2. The CDR3 runs to 17 residues. With V trimmed by 4 bases and J by 5 bases, 13 bases remained unmatched. CDR1 and CDR2 from the germline V gene are LGHNA and YNFKEQ.

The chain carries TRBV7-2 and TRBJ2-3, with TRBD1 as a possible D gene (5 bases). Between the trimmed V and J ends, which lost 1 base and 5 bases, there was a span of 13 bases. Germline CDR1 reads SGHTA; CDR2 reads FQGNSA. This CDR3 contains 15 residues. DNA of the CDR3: TGTGCCAGCAGCTTAGTGTCCCAGGGCCGAGATACGCAGTATTTT. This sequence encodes CASSLVSQGRDTQYF.